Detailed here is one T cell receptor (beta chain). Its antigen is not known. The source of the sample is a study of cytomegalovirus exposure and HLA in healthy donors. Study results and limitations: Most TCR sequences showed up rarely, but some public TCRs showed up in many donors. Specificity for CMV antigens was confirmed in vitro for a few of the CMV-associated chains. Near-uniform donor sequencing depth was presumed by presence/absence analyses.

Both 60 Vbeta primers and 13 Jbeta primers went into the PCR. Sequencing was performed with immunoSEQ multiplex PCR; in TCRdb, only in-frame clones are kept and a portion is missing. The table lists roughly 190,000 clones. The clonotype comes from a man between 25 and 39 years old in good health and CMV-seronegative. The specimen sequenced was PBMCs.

The CDR3 loop is CASSVGGVPSGRAEQFF. The CDR3 nucleotides are TGTGCCAGCAGCGTAGGGGGGGTCCCTAGCGGGAGGGCCGAGCAGTTCTTC. V is TRBV9 and J is TRBJ2-1; 12 nucleotides line up with TRBD2. Trimming at V came to 0 bases and at J to 10 bases, leaving 11 bases not matched to a gene. Germline CDR1 is SGDLS and CDR2 is YYNGEE. The CDR3 is 17 amino acids. Supplemented by reference TRBV9 and TRBJ2-1, the full variable domain reads DSGVTQTPKHLITATGQRVTLRCSPRSGDLSVYWYQQSLDQGLQFLIQYYNGEERAKGNILERFSAQQFPDLHSELNLSSLELGDSALYFCASSVGGVPSGRAEQFFGPGTRLTVL.